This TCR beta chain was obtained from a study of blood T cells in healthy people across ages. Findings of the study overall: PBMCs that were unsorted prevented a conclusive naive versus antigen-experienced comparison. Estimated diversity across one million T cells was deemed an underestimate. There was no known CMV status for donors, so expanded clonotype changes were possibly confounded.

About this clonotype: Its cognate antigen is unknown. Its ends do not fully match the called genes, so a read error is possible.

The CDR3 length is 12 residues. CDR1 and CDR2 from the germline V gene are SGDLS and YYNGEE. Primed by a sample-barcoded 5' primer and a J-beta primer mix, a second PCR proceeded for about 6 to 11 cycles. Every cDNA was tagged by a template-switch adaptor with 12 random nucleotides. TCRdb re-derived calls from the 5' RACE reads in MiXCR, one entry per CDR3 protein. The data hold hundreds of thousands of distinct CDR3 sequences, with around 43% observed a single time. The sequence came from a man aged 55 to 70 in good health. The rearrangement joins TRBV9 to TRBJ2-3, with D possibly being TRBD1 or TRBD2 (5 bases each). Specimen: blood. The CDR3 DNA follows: TGTACCAGCAAAGGGGACGCTGATACGCAGTATTTT. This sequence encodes CTSKGDADTQYF.